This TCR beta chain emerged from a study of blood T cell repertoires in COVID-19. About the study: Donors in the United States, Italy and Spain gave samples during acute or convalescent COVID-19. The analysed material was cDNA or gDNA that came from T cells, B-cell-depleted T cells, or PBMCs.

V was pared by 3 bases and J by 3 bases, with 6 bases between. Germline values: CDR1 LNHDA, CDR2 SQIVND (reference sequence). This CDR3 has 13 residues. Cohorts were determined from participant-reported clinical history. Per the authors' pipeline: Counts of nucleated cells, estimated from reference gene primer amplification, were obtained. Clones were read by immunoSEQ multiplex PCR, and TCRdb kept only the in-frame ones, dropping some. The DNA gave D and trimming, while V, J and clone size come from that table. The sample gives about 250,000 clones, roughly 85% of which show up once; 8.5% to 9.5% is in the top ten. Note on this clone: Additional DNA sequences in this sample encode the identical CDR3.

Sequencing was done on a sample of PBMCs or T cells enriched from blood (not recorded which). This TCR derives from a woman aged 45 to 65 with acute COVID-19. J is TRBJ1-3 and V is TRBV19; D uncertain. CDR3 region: CASSIGSGNTIYF. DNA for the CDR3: TGTGCCAGTAGTATTGGGAGTGGAAACACCATATATTTT.